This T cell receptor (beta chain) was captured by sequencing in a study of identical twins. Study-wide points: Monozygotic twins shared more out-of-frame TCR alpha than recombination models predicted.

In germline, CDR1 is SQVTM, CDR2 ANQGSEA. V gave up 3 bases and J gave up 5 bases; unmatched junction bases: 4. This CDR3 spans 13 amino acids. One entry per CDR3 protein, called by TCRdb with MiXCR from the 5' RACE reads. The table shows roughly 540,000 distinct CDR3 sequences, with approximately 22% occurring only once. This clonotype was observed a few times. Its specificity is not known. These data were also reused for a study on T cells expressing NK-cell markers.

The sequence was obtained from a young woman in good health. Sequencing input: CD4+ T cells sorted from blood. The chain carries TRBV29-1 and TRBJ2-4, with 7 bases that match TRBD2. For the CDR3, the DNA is TGCAGCGTTGAGTCGGGAGGCCAAAACATTCAGTACTTC. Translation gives CSVESGGQNIQYF. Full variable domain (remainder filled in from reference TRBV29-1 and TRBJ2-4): SAVISQKPSRDICQRGTSLTIQCQVDSQVTMMFWYRQQPGQSLTLIATANQGSEATYESGFVIDKFPISRPNLTFSTLTVSNMSPEDSSIYLCSVESGGQNIQYFGAGTRLSVL.